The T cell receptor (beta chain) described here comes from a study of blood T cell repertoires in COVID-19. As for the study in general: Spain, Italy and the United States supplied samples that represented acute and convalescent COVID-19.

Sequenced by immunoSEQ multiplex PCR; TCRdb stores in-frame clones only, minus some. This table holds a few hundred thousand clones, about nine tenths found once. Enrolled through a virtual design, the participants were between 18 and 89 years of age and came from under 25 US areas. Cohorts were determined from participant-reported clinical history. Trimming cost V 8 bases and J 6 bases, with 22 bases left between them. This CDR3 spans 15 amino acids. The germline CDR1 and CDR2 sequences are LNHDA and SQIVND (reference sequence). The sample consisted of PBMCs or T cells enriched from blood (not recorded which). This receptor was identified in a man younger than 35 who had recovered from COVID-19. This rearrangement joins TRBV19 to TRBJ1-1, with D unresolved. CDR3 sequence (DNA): TGTGCCAGTCGCGTCCCACGACACGAGCAACCTGAAGCTTTCTTT. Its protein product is CASRVPRHEQPEAFF.